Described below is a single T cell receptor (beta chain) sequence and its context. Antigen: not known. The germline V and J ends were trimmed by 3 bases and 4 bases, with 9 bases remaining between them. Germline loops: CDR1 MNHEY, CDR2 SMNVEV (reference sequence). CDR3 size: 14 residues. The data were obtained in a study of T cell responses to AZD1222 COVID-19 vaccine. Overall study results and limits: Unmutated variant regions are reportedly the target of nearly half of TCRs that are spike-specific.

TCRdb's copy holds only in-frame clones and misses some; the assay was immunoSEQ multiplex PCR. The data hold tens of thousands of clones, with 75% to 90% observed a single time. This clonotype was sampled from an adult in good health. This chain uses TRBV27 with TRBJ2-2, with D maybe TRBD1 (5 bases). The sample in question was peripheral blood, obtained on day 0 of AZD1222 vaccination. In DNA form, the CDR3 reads TGTGCCAGCAGTTTTGACAGAACCACCGGGGAGCTGTTTTTT. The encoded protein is CASSFDRTTGELFF.